The T cell receptor beta chain under discussion was sequenced for a study of blood T cell repertoires in COVID-19. Sequenced by immunoSEQ multiplex PCR; TCRdb stores in-frame clones only, minus some. The data contain about 120,000 clones, about 86% of them seen just once; the ten biggest clones take up less than 2.5%. This clone turned up a few times. CDR3 size: 15 residues. V shed 4 bases, J shed 1 base, and the junction held 4 bases outside the gene matches. Germline V lookup: CDR1 SGHDN, CDR2 FVKESK. The V and J genes are TRBV14 and TRBJ1-2, with 9 bases identical to TRBD1. The specimen was peripheral blood. This clonotype originated in a woman in her fifties or sixties with acute or convalescent COVID-19. The CDR3 reads CASSRGQGYNYGYTF. In nucleotides, the CDR3 is TGTGCCAGCAGCCGAGGACAGGGGTATAACTATGGCTACACCTTC. The full variable domain, its missing parts supplied by reference TRBV14 and TRBJ1-2, is EAGVTQFPSHSVIEKGQTVTLRCDPISGHDNLYWYRRVMGKEIKFLLHFVKESKQDESGMPNNRFLAERTGGTYSTLKVQPAELEDSGVYFCASSRGQGYNYGYTFGSGTRLTVV.